The source of this TCR beta chain is a study of identifying expanded T cells in peripheral blood. Generated by immunoSEQ multiplex PCR, the TCRdb table keeps only in-frame clones and is missing some. The table has around 120,000 clones, approximately 86% seen once; the top ten hold approximately 8.9%. The CDR3 length is 15 residues. The V and J ends lost 8 bases and 2 bases, in that order; junction bases with no gene match: 5. The germline CDR1 and CDR2 sequences are LNHDA and SQIVND (reference sequence). During the collection period, no donor immune events like infections were recorded. This TCR was recovered from a person aged 18 to 75 in good health. The chain links TRBV19 to TRBJ2-2, with 10 bases that match TRBD1. Sequenced input: blood. CDR3 in amino acids: CASLRDRGNTGELFF. CDR3 nucleotides: TGTGCCAGTCTCCGGGACAGGGGTAACACCGGGGAGCTGTTTTTT.